This T cell receptor beta chain was identified during a study of control samples from healthy donors and cancer patients. Assay used: immunoSEQ multiplex PCR; TCRdb lists only in-frame clones, some missing. The sample shows 70,000 to 90,000 clones, 90% to 95% of them seen only once. V lost 2 bases to trimming and J lost 7 bases, with 21 bases between them. Per the germline V gene, CDR1 is SGHRS and CDR2 is YFSETQ. The CDR3 runs 16 residues. This TCR came from a woman in her forties in good health. Specimen: blood. V is TRBV5-1 and J is TRBJ2-5, with D perhaps TRBD2 (5 bases). The CDR3 bases are TGCGCCAGCAGCTTCGGACTGACCGCCGGGTATGGGACCCAGTACTTC. It is translated as CASSFGLTAGYGTQYF.